The present T cell receptor (beta chain) was sequenced within a study of blood T cell repertoires in COVID-19. TCRdb's copy holds only in-frame clones and misses some; the assay was immunoSEQ multiplex PCR. The data show fewer than 20,000 clones, around 91% seen once. This TCR came from a human donor in a cohort sampled during active COVID-19. Sequencing was performed on peripheral blood.

CDR3 in DNA: TGTGCCAGCACTAAGATGAGCTCCTATAATTCACCCCTCCACTTT. It translates to CASTKMSSYNSPLHF. The V gene is TRBV6-5, the J gene TRBJ1-6, with D uncertain. Germline loops: CDR1 MNHEY, CDR2 SVGAGI. The CDR3 runs 15 residues. Trimming pared 7 bases from V and 0 bases from J, leaving 10 bases between.